One sample yielded the 9 T cell receptor beta chains listed below, sequenced in a study of response to subunit inactivated influenza vaccine. MiXCR, applied by TCRdb to the RT-PCR reads, yields one record per CDR3 protein. The sample has 610,000 or so distinct CDR3 sequences; 12% to 15% are singletons. The sample consisted of PBMCs from blood, taken 11 to 12 days after vaccination. Receptor source: a man aged 45-65 years who received an inactivated influenza vaccine.

The J gene is TRBJ1-3, the V gene TRBV2; D is unclear. The CDR3 consists of 14 residues. V lost 4 bases and J lost 5, with 12 bases in between. CDR1 and CDR2 (germline): SNHLY, FYNNEI. CDR3 sequence (DNA): TGTGCCAGCAGTGTACTGGGTGCAAGAAACACCATATATTTT. It codes for CASSVLGARNTIYF.

The chain recombines TRBV6-1 with TRBJ1-2; no clear D. The germline V gene encodes CDR1 MNHNS and CDR2 SASEGT. V dropped 10 bases and J dropped 4 bases, with 16 bases sitting between them. The CDR3 is 13 residues long. The CDR3 sequence is CATGVQPSYGYTF. Here the CDR3 DNA reads TGTGCCACTGGGGTACAACCGAGCTATGGCTACACCTTC.

J is TRBJ1-2 and V is TRBV7-9, with 7 bases aligning to TRBD1. Losses at the gene ends were 9 bases for V and 2 bases for J; bases not matched to a gene: 6. The germline CDR1 and CDR2 sequences are SEHNR and FQNEAQ (reference sequence). The CDR3 covers 13 residues. The DNA of the CDR3 is TGTGCCAGTGATGGGACAGCAAACTATGGCTACACCTTC. This gives the protein CASDGTANYGYTF.

The rearrangement links TRBV5-4 to TRBJ2-4; D is unclear. Looked up from germline, CDR1 is SGHNT and CDR2 is YYREEE (reference sequence). V was pared by 5 bases and J by 0 bases, with 12 bases between. The CDR3 totals 15 residues. CDR3 DNA: TGTGCCAGCAGTCCAATCCAAGAAGCCAAAAACATTCAGTACTTC. This translates into CASSPIQEAKNIQYF.

The rearrangement joins TRBV4-3 to TRBJ2-3; D might be TRBD2 (5 bases). Germline V CDR1 and CDR2: LGHNA, YSLEER. V dropped 3 bases and J dropped 4 bases, with 14 bases sitting between them. CDR3 size: 15 residues. CDR3 coding DNA: TGCGCCAGCAGCCAGGCTAGCTGGGGTGCAGATACGCAGTATTTT. Its protein product is CASSQASWGADTQYF.

The chain employs TRBV18 and TRBJ1-1; D gene ambiguous. Germline V gives CDR1 KGHSH, CDR2 LQKENI. This CDR3 has 16 amino acids. The V and J ends lost 2 bases and 6 bases respectively, with 19 bases between them. DNA of the CDR3: TGTGCCAGCTCACCAGATTCATTCTTGCTCTCTTCTGAAGCTTTCTTT. It yields the protein CASSPDSFLLSSEAFF.

The chain recombines TRBV7-9 with TRBJ2-1, with D maybe TRBD1 (5 bases). The CDR3 sequence is 12 residues long. The V gene lost 5 bases and the J gene lost 6 bases, with 8 bases spanning the gap. CDR1 and CDR2 from the germline V gene are SEHNR and FQNEAQ (reference sequence). CDR3 DNA: TGTGCCAGCAGCGTAGACAGCAATGAGCAGTTCTTC. Its translation: CASSVDSNEQFF.

This clonotype has only a few counts. The rearrangement joins TRBV7-2 to TRBJ2-3; D perhaps matches TRBD1 (5 bases). CDR3 length: 15 amino acids. From germline, CDR1 is SGHTA and CDR2 FQGNSA. Between the trimmed V and J ends, which lost 1 base and 3 bases, there was a span of 11 bases. The CDR3 DNA sequence: TGTGCCAGCAGCTTAGTTCAGGGTTGGACAGATACGCAGTATTTT. It translates to CASSLVQGWTDTQYF.

The CDR3, as DNA: TGCGCCAGCAGTGACAGTCCCGCAACTAATGAAAAACTGTTTTTT. It yields the protein CASSDSPATNEKLFF. The chain couples TRBV10-2 to TRBJ1-4; D remains unclear. The length of the CDR3 is 15 residues. V gave up 3 bases and J gave up 0 bases, with 8 bases separating them. CDR1 WSHSY and CDR2 SAAADI come from the germline V gene.